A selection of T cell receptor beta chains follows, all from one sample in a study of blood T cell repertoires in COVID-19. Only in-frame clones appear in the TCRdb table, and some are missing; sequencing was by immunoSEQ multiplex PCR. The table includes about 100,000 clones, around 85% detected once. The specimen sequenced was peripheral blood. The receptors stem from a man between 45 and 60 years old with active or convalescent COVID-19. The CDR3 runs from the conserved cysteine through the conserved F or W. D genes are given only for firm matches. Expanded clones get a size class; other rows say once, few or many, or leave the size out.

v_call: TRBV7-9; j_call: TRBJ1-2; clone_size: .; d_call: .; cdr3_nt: TGTGCCAGCAGCTCGGGGGTAGGCTACACCTTC; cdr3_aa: CASSSGVGYTF
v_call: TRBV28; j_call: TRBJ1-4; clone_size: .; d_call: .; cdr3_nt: TGTGCCAGCAGTTTAACAGGGAGTGAAAAACTGTTTTTT; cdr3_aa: CASSLTGSEKLFF
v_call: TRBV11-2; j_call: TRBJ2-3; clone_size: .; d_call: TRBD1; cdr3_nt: TGTGCCAGCAGCTCCTCCGGGACAGAGTTCACAGATACGCAGTATTTT; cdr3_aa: CASSSSGTEFTDTQYF
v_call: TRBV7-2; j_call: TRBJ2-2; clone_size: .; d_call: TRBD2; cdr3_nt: TGTGCCAGCAGCTTAGGACTAGCGGGAAGCACCGGGGAGCTGTTTTTT; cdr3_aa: CASSLGLAGSTGELFF
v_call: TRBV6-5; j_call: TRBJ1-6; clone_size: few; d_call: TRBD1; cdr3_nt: TGTGCCAGCAGTTTCGGGGGCAGGGGGCAATCACCCCTCCACTTT; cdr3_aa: CASSFGGRGQSPLHF
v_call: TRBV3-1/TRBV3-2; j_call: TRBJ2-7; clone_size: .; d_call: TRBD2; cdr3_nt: TGTGCCAGCAGCCAAGAAACTAGCGGAGACCTACGCCAGCAGTACTTC; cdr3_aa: CASSQETSGDLRQQYF
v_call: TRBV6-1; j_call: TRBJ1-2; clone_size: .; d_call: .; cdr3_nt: TGTGCCAGCAGTGAACAGGGTATAGGCTACACCTTC; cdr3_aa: CASSEQGIGYTF
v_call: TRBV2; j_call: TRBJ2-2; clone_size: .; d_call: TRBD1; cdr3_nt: TGTGCCGTCGAAGGACAGGGGATAACCGGGGAGCTGTTTTTT; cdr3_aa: CAVEGQGITGELFF
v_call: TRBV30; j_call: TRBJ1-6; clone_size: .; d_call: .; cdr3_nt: TGTGCCGGTCGACACACATCTTCACCCCTCCACTTT; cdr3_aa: CAGRHTSSPLHF
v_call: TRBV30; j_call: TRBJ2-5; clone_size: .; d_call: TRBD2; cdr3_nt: TGTGCCTGGGGGCGGGGGACGGGAGAGACCCAGTACTTC; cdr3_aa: CAWGRGTGETQYF
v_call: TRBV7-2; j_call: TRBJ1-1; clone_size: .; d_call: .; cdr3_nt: TGTGCCAGCAGCTTAGCGGGGGCCTCGACCACTGAAGCTTTCTTT; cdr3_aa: CASSLAGASTTEAFF
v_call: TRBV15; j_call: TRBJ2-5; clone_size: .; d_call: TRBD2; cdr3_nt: TGTGCCACCAGCAGAGGCGGCAGGGAGGGTGAGACCCAGTACTTC; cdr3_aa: CATSRGGREGETQYF
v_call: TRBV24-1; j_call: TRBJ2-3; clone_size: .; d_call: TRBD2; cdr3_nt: TGTGCCACCAGTGATTCTACCATAGCGGGGATCACAGATACGCAGTATTTT; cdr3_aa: CATSDSTIAGITDTQYF
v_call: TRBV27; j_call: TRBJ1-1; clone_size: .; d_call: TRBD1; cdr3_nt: TGTGCCAGCAGTCGCCGAGGACAGGAGAAGGCAGCTTTCTTT; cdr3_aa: CASSRRGQEKAAFF
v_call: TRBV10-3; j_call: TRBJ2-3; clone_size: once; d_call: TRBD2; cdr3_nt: TGTGCCATCAGTGAGGGCGGGAGAGACGCAGATACGCAGTATTTT; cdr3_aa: CAISEGGRDADTQYF
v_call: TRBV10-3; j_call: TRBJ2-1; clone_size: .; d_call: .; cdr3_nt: TGTGCCATCAGTGGGACAGTTTCCCACAATGAGCAGTTCTTC; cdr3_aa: CAISGTVSHNEQFF
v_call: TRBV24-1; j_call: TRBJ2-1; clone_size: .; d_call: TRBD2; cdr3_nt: TGTGCCACCAGTGATTTGGGGGGGAGGGGTAGCCATGAGCAGTTCTTC; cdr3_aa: CATSDLGGRGSHEQFF
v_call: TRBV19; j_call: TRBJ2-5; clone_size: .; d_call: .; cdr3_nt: TGTGCCAGTAGTGGGCACTCCGGGAACCTTCAAGAGACCCAGTACTTC; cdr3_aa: CASSGHSGNLQETQYF
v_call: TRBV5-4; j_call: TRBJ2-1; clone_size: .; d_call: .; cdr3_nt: TGTGCCAGCAGCTTCATTTCAAGATCGGGTGAGCAGTTCTTC; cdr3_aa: CASSFISRSGEQFF
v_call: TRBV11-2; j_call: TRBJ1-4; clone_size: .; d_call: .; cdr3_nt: TGTGCCAGCAGCCAACAGGAAAATGAAAAACTGTTTTTT; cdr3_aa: CASSQQENEKLFF
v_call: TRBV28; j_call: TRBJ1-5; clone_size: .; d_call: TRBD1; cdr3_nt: TGTGCCAGCAGTACACCTGACAGGGTTCAGCCCCAGCATTTT; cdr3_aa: CASSTPDRVQPQHF
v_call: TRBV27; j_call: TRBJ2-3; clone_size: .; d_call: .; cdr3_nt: TGTGCCAGCAGGACATACACCACAGATACGCAGTATTTT; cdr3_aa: CASRTYTTDTQYF
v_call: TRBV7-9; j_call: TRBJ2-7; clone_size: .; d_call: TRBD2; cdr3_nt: TGTGCCAGCAGCTTAGACGGGACTAGAGGCTACGAGCAGTACTTC; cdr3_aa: CASSLDGTRGYEQYF
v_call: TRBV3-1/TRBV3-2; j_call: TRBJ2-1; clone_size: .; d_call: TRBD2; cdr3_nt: TGTGCCAGCGATTCGGGACTAGCGGGAGATGGTGAGCAGTTCTTC; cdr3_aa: CASDSGLAGDGEQFF
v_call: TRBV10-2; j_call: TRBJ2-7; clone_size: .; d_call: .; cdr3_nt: TGCGCCAGCAGTGAAACGGCAGGGGTTAACGAGCAGTACTTC; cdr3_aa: CASSETAGVNEQYF
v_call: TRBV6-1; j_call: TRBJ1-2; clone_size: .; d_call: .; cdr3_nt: TGTGCCAGCAGTGAACAGGGTCGCGGCTACACCTTC; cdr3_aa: CASSEQGRGYTF
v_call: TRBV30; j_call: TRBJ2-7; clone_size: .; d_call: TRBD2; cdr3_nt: TGTGCCTGGAGTCACCCGGGAGGCGAGCAGTACTTC; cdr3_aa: CAWSHPGGEQYF
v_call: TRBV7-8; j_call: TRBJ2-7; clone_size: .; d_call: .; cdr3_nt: TGTGCCAGCAGCTTAGTACCCCGGGGGAGGTCCTACGAGCAGTACTTC; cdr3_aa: CASSLVPRGRSYEQYF
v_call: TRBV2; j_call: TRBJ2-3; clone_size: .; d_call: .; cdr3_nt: TGTGCCAGCAGTGGCCTATCCGGAGATACGCAGTATTTT; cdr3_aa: CASSGLSGDTQYF
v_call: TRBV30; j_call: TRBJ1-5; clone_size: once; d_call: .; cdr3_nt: TGTGCCTGGAGTGGACAGGGCAATCAGCCCCAGCATTTT; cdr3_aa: CAWSGQGNQPQHF
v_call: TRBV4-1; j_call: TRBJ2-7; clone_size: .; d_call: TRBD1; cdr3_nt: TGCGCCAGCACCTACAGGGGTAGCCTCGGCGAGCAGTACTTC; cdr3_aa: CASTYRGSLGEQYF
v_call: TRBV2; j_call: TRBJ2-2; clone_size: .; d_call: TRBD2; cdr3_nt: TGTGCCAGCTCAGGGGGGCTAGCGGGAACCGGGGAGCTGTTTTTT; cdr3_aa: CASSGGLAGTGELFF
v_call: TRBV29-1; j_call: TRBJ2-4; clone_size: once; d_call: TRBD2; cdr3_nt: TGCAGCGTTGCGCTAGCGGGCGCTTCGGCCCGGGACATTCAGTACTTC; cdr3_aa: CSVALAGASARDIQYF
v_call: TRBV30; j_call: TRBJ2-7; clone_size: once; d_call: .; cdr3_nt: TGTGCCTGGAGTAGAGGACACTCCTACGAGCAGTACTTC; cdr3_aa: CAWSRGHSYEQYF
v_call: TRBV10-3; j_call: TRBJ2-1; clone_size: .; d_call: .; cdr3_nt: TGTGCCATCAGTGAGATAGCCCAAAGTGGTGAGCAGTTCTTC; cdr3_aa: CAISEIAQSGEQFF
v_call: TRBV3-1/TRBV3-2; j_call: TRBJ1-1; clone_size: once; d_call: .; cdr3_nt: TGTGCCAGCAGCCAAGACGAGGAAAAGGACACTGAAGCTTTCTTT; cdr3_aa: CASSQDEEKDTEAFF
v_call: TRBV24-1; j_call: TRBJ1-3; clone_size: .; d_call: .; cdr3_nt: TGTGCCACCAGTGATTCGCGGACAAGCCCCTCTGGAAACACCATATATTTT; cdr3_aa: CATSDSRTSPSGNTIYF
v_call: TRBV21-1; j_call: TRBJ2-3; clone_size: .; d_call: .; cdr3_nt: TGTGCCAGCAGCACAGCGGGAGGGCAAGGAGATACGCAGTATTTT; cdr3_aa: CASSTAGGQGDTQYF
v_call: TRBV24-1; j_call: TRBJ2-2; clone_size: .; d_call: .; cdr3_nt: TGTGCCACCAGTGACCCTAGCGACCTCAAGGCCGGGGAGCTGTTTTTT; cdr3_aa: CATSDPSDLKAGELFF
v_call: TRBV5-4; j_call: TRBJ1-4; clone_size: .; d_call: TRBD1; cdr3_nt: TGTGCCAGCAGCTATACCGGGACAGGGGTTGAAAAACTGTTTTTT; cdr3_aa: CASSYTGTGVEKLFF